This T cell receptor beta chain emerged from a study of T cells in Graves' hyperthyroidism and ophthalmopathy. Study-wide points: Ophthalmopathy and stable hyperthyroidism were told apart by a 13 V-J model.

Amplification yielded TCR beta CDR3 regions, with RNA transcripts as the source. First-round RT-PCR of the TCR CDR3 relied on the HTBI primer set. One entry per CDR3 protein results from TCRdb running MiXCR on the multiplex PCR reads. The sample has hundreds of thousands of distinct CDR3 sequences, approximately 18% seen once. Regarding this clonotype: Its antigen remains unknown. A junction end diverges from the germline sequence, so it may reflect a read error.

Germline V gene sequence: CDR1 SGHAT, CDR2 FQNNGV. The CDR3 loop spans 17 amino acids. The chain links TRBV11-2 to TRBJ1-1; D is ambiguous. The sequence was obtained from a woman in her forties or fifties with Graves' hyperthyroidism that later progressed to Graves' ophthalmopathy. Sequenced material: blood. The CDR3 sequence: CASSLASVREQNAEAFF. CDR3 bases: TGTGCCAGCAGCTTAGCGTCCGTTCGGGAACAGAACGCTGAAGCTTTCTTT.